These T cell receptor beta chains were read from a single sample in a study of T cells in localized non-small cell lung cancer. Generated by immunoSEQ multiplex PCR, the TCRdb table keeps only in-frame clones and is missing some. The repertoire has roughly 30,000 clones, more than 70% of them found once; the top ten carry around 4.2%. Sequenced material: peripheral blood, taken before any cancer treatment. Receptors were obtained from a woman aged 35 to 70 with stage I lung adenocarcinoma. The CDR3 runs from the conserved cysteine through the conserved F or W. A D gene is named only where the DNA matches it firmly.

V,J,D,CDR3,DNA
TRBV5-1,TRBJ2-7,.,CASSSIGGSRSPLYEQYF,TGCGCCAGCAGCTCCATAGGGGGTTCCCGGTCCCCGCTCTACGAGCAGTACTTC
TRBV5-1,TRBJ1-6,.,CASSPREGRNNSPLHF,TGCGCCAGCAGCCCTCGGGAGGGCCGAAATAATTCACCCCTCCACTTT
TRBV7-8,TRBJ1-2,.,CASSLQGYYGYTF,TGTGCCAGCAGCTTACAAGGATACTATGGCTACACCTTC
TRBV6-5,TRBJ2-2,.,CASSYSMGANTGELFF,TGTGCCAGCAGTTACTCGATGGGAGCTAACACCGGGGAGCTGTTTTTT
TRBV7-9,TRBJ2-1,TRBD1,CASSLVGQGYNEQFF,TGTGCCAGCAGCTTAGTCGGACAGGGTTACAATGAGCAGTTCTTC
TRBV12-5,TRBJ2-5,TRBD2,CASGLSGGLQETQYF,TGTGCTAGTGGTTTGAGCGGGGGGCTCCAAGAGACCCAGTACTTC
TRBV10-1,TRBJ2-7,.,CAIRADEGSYEQYF,TGCGCCATCCGAGCAGACGAAGGGTCCTACGAGCAGTACTTC
TRBV7-9,TRBJ1-1,.,CASGPIWARQAFF,TGTGCCAGCGGCCCAATCTGGGCGCGACAAGCTTTCTTT
TRBV5-1,TRBJ1-6,.,CASSRPGLYNSPLHF,TGCGCCAGCAGCCGCCCGGGACTGTATAATTCACCCCTCCACTTT
TRBV19,TRBJ2-7,TRBD2,CASSTTSGGYEQYF,TGTGCCAGTAGTACGACTAGCGGAGGCTACGAGCAGTACTTC
TRBV27,TRBJ1-6,.,CASSLSGETPHSPLHF,TGTGCCAGCAGTTTATCCGGGGAAACCCCTCATTCACCCCTCCACTTT
TRBV13,TRBJ2-5,.,CASSFQETQYF,TGTGCCAGCAGCTTCCAAGAGACCCAGTACTTC
TRBV4-2,TRBJ2-1,TRBD2,CASSQEVAGSYNEQFF,TGTGCCAGCAGCCAAGAGGTAGCGGGGTCCTACAATGAGCAGTTCTTC
TRBV7-9,TRBJ2-1,TRBD1,CASSSQGAGEQFF,TGTGCCAGCAGCTCACAGGGGGCCGGGGAGCAGTTCTTC
TRBV7-9,TRBJ2-7,.,CASSFGDEQYF,TGTGCCAGCAGCTTCGGCGACGAGCAGTACTTC
TRBV6-1,TRBJ2-7,.,CASRAWTEIPYEQYF,TGTGCCAGCAGGGCTTGGACAGAAATACCCTACGAGCAGTACTTC
TRBV7-8,TRBJ2-1,TRBD2,CASSLVSGGAYNEQFF,TGTGCCAGCAGCTTAGTCTCCGGGGGGGCTTACAATGAGCAGTTCTTC
TRBV19,TRBJ2-1,.,CASSEAREQFF,TGTGCCAGTAGTGAAGCCCGGGAGCAGTTCTTC
TRBV27,TRBJ2-2,.,CASSFGTYTGELFF,TGTGCCAGCAGTTTCGGGACTTACACCGGGGAGCTGTTTTTT